The sequence of this T cell receptor beta chain was determined in a study of graft-versus-host responses after intestinal transplantation. Study information: All recipients were given anti-thymocyte globulin induction, and tacrolimus and steroids were then administered for approximately 3 years. Study observations and caveats: The recipient marrow held GvH clones, and some of them showed up first in ileum or blood. Circulating GvH clone levels at their peak were associated with HvG declines (early post-transplant).

The table came from immunoSEQ multiplex PCR; TCRdb's copy has only in-frame clones and leaves some out. The sample has more than 85,000 clones; roughly 80% are singletons. The CDR3 has 13 residues. Per the germline V gene, CDR1 is MNHNS and CDR2 is SASEGT. J was trimmed by 1 base and V by 7 bases; bases with no gene match: 3. Concerning this clone: Its antigen remains unknown.

The receptor's source is a human donor who received an intestinal transplant. Here the sequenced sample was unstimulated CD4+ T cells sorted from spleen or lymph node cells, taken before intestinal transplant. V is TRBV6-1 and J is TRBJ1-1; 7 bases agree with TRBD1. The CDR3 DNA reads TGTGCCAGCATCCGACAGGGGAACACTGAAGCTTTCTTT. This translates into CASIRQGNTEAFF.